This T cell receptor beta chain was profiled in a study of blood T cell repertoires in COVID-19. CDR3 length equals 13 residues. CDR1 is LGHNT and CDR2 is FRNRAP in the germline V gene. The V end lost 0 bases, the J end lost 11 bases, and 13 bases lay between the germline ends. Only in-frame clones appear in the TCRdb table, and some are missing; sequencing was by immunoSEQ multiplex PCR. Of around 140,000 clones detected, approximately 87% appear once; the ten largest clones hold 8.6%. The receptor was isolated from a woman in her forties or fifties with active or convalescent COVID-19. The chain employs TRBV12-5 and TRBJ1-1; D not resolved. Sequencing was performed on peripheral blood. Written as DNA, the CDR3 is TGTGCTAGTGGTTTGGTACTCGGTAGGAGTGCTTTCTTT. Its protein is CASGLVLGRSAFF.